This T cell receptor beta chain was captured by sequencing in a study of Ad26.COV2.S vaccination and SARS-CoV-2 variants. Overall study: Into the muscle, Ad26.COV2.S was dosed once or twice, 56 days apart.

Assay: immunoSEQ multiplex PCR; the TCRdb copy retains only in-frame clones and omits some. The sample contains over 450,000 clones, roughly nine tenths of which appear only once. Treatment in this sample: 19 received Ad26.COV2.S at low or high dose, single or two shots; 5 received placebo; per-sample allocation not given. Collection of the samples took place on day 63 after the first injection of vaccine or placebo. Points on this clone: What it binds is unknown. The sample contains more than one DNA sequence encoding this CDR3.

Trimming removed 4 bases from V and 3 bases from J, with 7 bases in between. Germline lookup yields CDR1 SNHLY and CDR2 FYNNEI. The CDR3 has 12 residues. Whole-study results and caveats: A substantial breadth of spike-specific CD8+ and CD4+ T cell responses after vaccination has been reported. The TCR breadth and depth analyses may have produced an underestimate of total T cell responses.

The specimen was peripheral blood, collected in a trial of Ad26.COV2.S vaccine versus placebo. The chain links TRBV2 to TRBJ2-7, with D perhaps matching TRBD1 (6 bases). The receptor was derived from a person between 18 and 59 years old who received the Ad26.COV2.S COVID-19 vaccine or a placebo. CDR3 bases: TGTGCCAGCAGTGCGGACAGCTACGAGCAGTACTTC. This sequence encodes CASSADSYEQYF.